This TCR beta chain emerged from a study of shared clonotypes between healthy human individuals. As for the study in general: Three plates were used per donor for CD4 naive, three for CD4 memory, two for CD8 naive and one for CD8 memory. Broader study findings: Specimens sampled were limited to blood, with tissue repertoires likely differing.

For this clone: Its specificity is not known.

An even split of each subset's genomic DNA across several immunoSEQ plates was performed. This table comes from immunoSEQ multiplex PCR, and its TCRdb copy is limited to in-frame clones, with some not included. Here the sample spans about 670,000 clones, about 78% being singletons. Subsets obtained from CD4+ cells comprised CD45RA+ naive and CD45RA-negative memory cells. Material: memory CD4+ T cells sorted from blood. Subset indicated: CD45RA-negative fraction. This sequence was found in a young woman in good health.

The CDR3 DNA is TGTGCCAGCAGCGTAGGCGGAGACAATACCTACGAGCAGTACTTC. Its translation: CASSVGGDNTYEQYF. The rearrangement joins TRBV7-2 to TRBJ2-7; unclear D gene. CDR3 length: 15 residues. Between the trimmed V and J ends, which lost 5 bases and 2 bases, there was a span of 16 bases. Germline lookup yields CDR1 SGHTA and CDR2 FQGNSA.